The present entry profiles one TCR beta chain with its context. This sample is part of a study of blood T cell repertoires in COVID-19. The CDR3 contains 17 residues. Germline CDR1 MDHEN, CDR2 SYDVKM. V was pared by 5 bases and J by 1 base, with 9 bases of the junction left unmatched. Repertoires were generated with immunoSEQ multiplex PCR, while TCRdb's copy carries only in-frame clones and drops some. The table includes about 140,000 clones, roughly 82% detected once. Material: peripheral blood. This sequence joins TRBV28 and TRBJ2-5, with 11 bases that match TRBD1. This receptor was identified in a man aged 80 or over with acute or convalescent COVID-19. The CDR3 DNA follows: TGTGCCAGCAGTCCAGGACAGGGGGCGGGGGCCCAAGAGACCCAGTACTTC. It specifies CASSPGQGAGAQETQYF.